What follows is one T cell receptor beta chain and its context. Its cognate antigen is unknown. Germline assignment: CDR1 MDHEN and CDR2 SYDVKM. The CDR3 sequence is 15 residues long. Trimming took 6 bases from V and 0 from J, leaving 14 bases between them. The sample belongs to a study of shared clonotypes between healthy human individuals. Findings and caveats of the study: Shared across a few donors were 4% to 5% of the naive CD4 clonotypes. An expected dependence of interdonor clonotype sharing on sequencing depth was noted.

Assay used: immunoSEQ multiplex PCR; TCRdb lists only in-frame clones, some missing. Of around 2.3 million clones listed, around 95% are singletons. Each sample came from a Caucasian adult donor living in Nashville, Tennessee. The specimen sequenced was naive CD4+ T cells sorted from blood. As to subset: CD45RA+ positively selected. The TCR sequence derives from a man between 18 and 29 years old in good health. The rearrangement joins TRBV28 to TRBJ2-5; D is possibly TRBD1 or TRBD2 (6 bases each). The CDR3 DNA is TGTGCCAGCAGGGGGGGCAGCACGTACCAAGAGACCCAGTACTTC. It codes for CASRGGSTYQETQYF. The full variable domain, its missing parts supplied by reference TRBV28 and TRBJ2-5, is DVKVTQSSRYLVKRTGEKVFLECVQDMDHENMFWYRQDPGLGLRLIYFSYDVKMKEKGDIPEGYSVSREKKERFSLILESASTNQTSMYLCASRGGSTYQETQYFGPGTRLLVL.